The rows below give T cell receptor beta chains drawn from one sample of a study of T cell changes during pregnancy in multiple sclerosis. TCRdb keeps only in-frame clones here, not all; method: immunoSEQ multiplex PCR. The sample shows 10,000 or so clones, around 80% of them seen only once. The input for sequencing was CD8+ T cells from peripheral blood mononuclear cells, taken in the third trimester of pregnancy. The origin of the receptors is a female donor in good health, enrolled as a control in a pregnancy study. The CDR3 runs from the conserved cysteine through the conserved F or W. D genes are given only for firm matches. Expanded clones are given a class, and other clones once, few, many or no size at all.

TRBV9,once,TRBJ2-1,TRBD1,CASSVAGTDYNEQFF,TGTGCCAGCAGCGTTGCCGGGACAGACTACAATGAGCAGTTCTTC
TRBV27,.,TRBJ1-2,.,CASSFGGNGYTF,TGTGCCAGCAGTTTTGGAGGCAATGGCTACACCTTC
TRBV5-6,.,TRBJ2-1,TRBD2,CASSPGLAGGSEQFF,TGTGCCAGCAGCCCGGGACTAGCGGGAGGTAGTGAGCAGTTCTTC
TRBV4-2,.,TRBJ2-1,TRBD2,CASSQVAGGPNEQFF,TGTGCCAGCAGCCAAGTAGCGGGAGGGCCCAATGAGCAGTTCTTC
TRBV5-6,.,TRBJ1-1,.,CASSYGTEAFF,TGTGCCAGCAGCTACGGGACAGAAGCTTTCTTT
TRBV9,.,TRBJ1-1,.,CASSGRNTEAFF,TGTGCCAGCAGTGGGAGGAACACTGAAGCTTTCTTT
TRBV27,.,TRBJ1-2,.,CASRGRYDYTF,TGTGCCAGCAGGGGGAGGTATGACTACACCTTC
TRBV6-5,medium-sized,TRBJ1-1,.,CASSPRTDYTEAFF,TGTGCCAGCAGCCCTAGGACTGATTACACTGAAGCTTTCTTT
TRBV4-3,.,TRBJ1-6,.,CASSQEEGRSPLHF,TGCGCCAGCAGCCAAGAGGAGGGGCGGTCACCCCTCCACTTT
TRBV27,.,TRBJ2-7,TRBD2,CASSHGTSGSSYEQYF,TGTGCCAGCAGCCATGGGACTAGCGGGAGCTCCTACGAGCAGTACTTC
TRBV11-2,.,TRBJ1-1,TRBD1,CASREIWTGGNTEAFF,TGTGCCAGCAGAGAAATTTGGACAGGGGGGAACACTGAAGCTTTCTTT
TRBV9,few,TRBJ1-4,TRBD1,CASSVDPGQGSEKLFF,TGTGCCAGCAGCGTAGACCCGGGACAGGGAAGTGAAAAACTGTTTTTT
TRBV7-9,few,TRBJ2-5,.,CARTPRPGETQYF,TGTGCCAGAACCCCTCGGCCGGGAGAGACCCAGTACTTC
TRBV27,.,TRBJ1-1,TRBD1,CASSLLQGDTEAFF,TGTGCCAGCAGTTTATTGCAGGGGGACACTGAAGCTTTCTTT
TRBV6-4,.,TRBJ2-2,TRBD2,CASSPGLANTGELFF,TGTGCCAGCAGTCCGGGACTAGCGAACACCGGGGAGCTGTTTTTT
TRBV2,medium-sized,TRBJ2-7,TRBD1,CASSNPGQARSYEQYF,TGTGCCAGCAGTAACCCGGGACAGGCCCGCTCCTACGAGCAGTACTTC
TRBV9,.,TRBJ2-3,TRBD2,CASSSDLAGGRTQYF,TGTGCCAGCAGCTCGGACCTAGCGGGGGGGCGGACGCAGTATTTT
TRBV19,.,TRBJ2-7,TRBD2,CASSIDGSGTYEQYF,TGTGCCAGTAGTATAGATGGTAGCGGGACCTACGAGCAGTACTTC
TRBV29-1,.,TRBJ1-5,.,CSPEGVQPQHF,TGCAGCCCTGAGGGGGTTCAGCCCCAGCATTTT
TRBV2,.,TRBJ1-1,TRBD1,CASRSPRDRGTEAFF,TGTGCCAGCAGATCACCCCGGGACAGGGGAACTGAAGCTTTCTTT
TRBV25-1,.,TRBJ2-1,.,CASSDKQTLYNEQFF,TGTGCCAGCAGTGATAAGCAGACTTTGTACAATGAGCAGTTCTTC
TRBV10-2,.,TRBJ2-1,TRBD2,CASSERLAGGATYNEQFF,TGCGCCAGCAGTGAAAGGCTAGCGGGGGGCGCAACCTACAATGAGCAGTTCTTC
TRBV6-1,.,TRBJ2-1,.,CATGGDGGGFNEQFF,TGTGCCACAGGGGGGGACGGCGGGGGGTTTAATGAGCAGTTCTTC
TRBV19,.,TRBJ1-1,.,CASSIASSVYTEAFF,TGTGCCAGTAGTATAGCTTCCAGCGTGTACACTGAAGCTTTCTTT
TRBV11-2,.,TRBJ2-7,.,CASSLWGVGDEQYF,TGTGCCAGCAGCTTGTGGGGGGTTGGGGACGAGCAGTACTTC
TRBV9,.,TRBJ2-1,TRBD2,CASSVEVAGEVKVNEQFF,TGTGCCAGCAGCGTAGAGGTAGCGGGAGAAGTAAAGGTCAATGAGCAGTTCTTC
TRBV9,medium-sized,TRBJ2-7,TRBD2,CASSAPFMGGGDNEQYF,TGTGCCAGCAGCGCCCCCTTTATGGGCGGGGGAGACAACGAGCAGTACTTC
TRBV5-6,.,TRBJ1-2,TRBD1,CASSLGWDSTNYGYTF,TGTGCCAGCAGCTTGGGATGGGACAGTACTAACTATGGCTACACCTTC
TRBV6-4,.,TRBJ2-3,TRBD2,CASSDGTSGTDTQYF,TGTGCCAGCAGTGACGGGACTAGCGGGACAGATACGCAGTATTTT
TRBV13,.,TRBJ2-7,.,CASSLDGQGSDEQYF,TGTGCCAGCAGCTTAGACGGCCAGGGGTCTGACGAGCAGTACTTC
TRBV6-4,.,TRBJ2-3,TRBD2,CASSDSGGSDTQYF,TGTGCCAGCAGTGACTCGGGAGGGTCAGATACGCAGTATTTT
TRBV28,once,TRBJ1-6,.,CASSRITITNSPLHF,TGTGCCAGCAGCCGAATTACAATCACGAATTCACCCCTCCACTTT
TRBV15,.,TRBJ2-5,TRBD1,CATSRIGGETQYF,TGTGCCACCAGCAGAATAGGGGGCGAGACCCAGTACTTC
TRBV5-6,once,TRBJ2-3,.,CASSPDRLSTDTQYF,TGTGCCAGCAGCCCTGACAGGCTAAGCACAGATACGCAGTATTTT
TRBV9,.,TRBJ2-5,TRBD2,CASSVESGRTETQYF,TGTGCCAGCAGCGTAGAGAGCGGGAGGACAGAGACCCAGTACTTC
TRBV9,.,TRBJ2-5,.,CASSDQGRVQETQYF,TGTGCCAGCAGCGATCAGGGGCGGGTCCAAGAGACCCAGTACTTC
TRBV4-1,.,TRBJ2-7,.,CASTLTQGRYEQYF,TGCGCCAGCACCTTGACACAGGGAAGGTACGAGCAGTACTTC
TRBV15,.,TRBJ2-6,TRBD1,CATSPDRAGANVLTF,TGTGCCACCAGCCCCGACAGGGCTGGGGCCAACGTCCTGACTTTC
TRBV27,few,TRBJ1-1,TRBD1,CASSFIRTGGTLTEAFF,TGTGCCAGCAGTTTTATTCGGACAGGGGGCACGTTGACTGAAGCTTTCTTT
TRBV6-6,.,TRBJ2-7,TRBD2,CASSYDSSSGGEQYF,TGTGCCAGCAGTTACGACAGTTCTAGCGGAGGCGAGCAGTACTTC
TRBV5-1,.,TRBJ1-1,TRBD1,CASSLVGGQEAFF,TGCGCCAGCAGCTTGGTAGGGGGACAGGAAGCTTTCTTT
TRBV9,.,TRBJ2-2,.,CASSVRGGELFF,TGTGCCAGCAGCGTAAGGGGCGGGGAGCTGTTTTTT
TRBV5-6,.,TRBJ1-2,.,CASSFGRGASGYTF,TGTGCCAGCAGCTTCGGCAGGGGCGCTTCTGGCTACACCTTC
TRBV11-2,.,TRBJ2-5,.,CASSLEPEGETQYF,TGTGCCAGCAGCTTAGAGCCGGAGGGAGAGACCCAGTACTTC
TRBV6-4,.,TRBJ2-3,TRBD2,CASSLAGGRTDTQYF,TGTGCCAGCAGTTTAGCGGGGGGCCGCACAGATACGCAGTATTTT
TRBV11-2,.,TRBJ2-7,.,CASSQTGYSSYEQYF,TGTGCCAGCAGCCAAACAGGCTATAGCTCCTACGAGCAGTACTTC
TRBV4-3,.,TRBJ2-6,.,CASSQEGEASGANVLTF,TGCGCCAGCAGCCAAGAGGGCGAAGCCTCTGGGGCCAACGTCCTGACTTTC
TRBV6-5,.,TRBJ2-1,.,CASSPILEGYNEQFF,TGTGCCAGCAGCCCGATTTTGGAGGGATACAATGAGCAGTTCTTC